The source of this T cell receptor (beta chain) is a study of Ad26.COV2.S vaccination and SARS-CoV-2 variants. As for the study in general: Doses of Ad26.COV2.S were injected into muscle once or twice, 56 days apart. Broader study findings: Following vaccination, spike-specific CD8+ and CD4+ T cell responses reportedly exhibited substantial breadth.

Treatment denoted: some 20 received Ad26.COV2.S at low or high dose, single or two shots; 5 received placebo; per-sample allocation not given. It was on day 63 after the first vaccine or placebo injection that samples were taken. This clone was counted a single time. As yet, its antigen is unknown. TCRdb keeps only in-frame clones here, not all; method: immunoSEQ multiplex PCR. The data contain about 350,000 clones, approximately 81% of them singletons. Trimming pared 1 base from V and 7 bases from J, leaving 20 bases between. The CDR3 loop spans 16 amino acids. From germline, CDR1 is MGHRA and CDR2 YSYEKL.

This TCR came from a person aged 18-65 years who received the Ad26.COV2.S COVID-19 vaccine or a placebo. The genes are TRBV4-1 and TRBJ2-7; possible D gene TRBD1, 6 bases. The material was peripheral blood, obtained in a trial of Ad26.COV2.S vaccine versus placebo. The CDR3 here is CASSQAHKGVAEEQYF. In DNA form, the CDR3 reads TGCGCCAGCAGCCAAGCCCACAAGGGGGTGGCGGAGGAGCAGTACTTC.